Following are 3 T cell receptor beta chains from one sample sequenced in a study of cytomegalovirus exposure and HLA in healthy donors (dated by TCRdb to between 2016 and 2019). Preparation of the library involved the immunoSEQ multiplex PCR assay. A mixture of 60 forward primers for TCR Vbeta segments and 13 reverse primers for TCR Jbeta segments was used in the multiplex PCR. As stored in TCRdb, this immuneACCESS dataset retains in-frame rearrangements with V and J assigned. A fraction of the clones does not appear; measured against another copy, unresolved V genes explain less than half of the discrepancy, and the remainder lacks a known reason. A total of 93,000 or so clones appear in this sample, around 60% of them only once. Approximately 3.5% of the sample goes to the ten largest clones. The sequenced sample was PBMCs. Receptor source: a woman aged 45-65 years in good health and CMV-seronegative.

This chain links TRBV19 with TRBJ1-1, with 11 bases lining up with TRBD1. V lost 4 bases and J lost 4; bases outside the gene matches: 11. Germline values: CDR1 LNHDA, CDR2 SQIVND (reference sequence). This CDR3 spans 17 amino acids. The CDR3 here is CASSKDRGLQRGTEAFF. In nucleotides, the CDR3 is TGTGCCAGTAGTAAGGACAGGGGGCTTCAGAGGGGCACTGAAGCTTTCTTT.

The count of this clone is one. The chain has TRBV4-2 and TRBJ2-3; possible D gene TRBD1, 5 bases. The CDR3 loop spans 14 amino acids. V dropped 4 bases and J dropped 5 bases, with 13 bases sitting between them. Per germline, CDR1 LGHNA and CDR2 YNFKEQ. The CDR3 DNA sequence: TGTGCCAGCAGCCCCCCAGGGATGGGAGATACGCAGTATTTT. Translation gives CASSPPGMGDTQYF.

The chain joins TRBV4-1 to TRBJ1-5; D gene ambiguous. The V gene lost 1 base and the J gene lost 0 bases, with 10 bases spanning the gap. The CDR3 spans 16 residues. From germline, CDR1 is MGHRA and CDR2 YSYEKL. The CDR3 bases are TGCGCCAGCAGCCAAGGGGGAGCTGTTAGCAATCAGCCCCAGCATTTT. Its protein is CASSQGGAVSNQPQHF.